The rows below give T cell receptor beta chains drawn from one sample of a study of blood T cell repertoires in COVID-19. Profiled with immunoSEQ multiplex PCR; TCRdb holds only in-frame clones, not every one. The sample records 110,000 or so clones, around 81% being singletons. The sequencing input was peripheral blood. Every receptor here comes from a woman between 65 and 79 years old with acute or convalescent COVID-19. The CDR3 runs from the conserved cysteine through the conserved F or W. D genes are given only for firm matches. Clone size is stated in some rows and not others, as once, few, many or a class when expanded.

>TRBJ2-2|TRBV5-6|.|.
CASSLWVAWVTRVPGELFF
TGTGCCAGCAGCTTGTGGGTAGCGTGGGTAACCCGAGTACCCGGGGAGCTGTTTTTT
>TRBJ1-2|TRBV6-2/TRBV6-3|.|.
CASSPGQIYGYTF
TGTGCCAGCAGCCCTGGACAGATTTATGGCTACACCTTC
>TRBJ2-7|TRBV6-5|.|.
CAARGYFYEQYF
TGTGCCGCCCGGGGGTACTTCTACGAGCAGTACTTC
>TRBJ2-2|TRBV2|.|once
CASSEFGQFSPGELFF
TGTGCCAGCAGTGAATTCGGACAGTTTTCACCCGGGGAGCTGTTTTTT
>TRBJ2-3|TRBV28|.|.
CASKTGSTDTQYF
TGTGCCAGTAAGACAGGCTCCACAGATACGCAGTATTTT
>TRBJ2-1|TRBV2|TRBD2|.
CASRTSASSRSFF
TGTGCCAGCAGGACTAGCGCATCCTCTCGATCGTTCTTC
>TRBJ2-5|TRBV6-5|TRBD2|once
CASTVSGGGRRNF
TGTGCCAGCACTGTAAGCGGGGGGGGCCGACGCAACTTC
>TRBJ1-4|TRBV19|.|once
CASSTIDRATNEKLFF
TGTGCCAGTAGTACTATCGACAGAGCAACTAATGAAAAACTGTTTTTT
>TRBJ2-2|TRBV11-3|.|.
CASSLGPNPGELFF
TGTGCCAGCAGCTTAGGTCCCAATCCCGGGGAGCTGTTTTTT
>TRBJ1-2|TRBV5-1|TRBD1|.
CASSPGTATGYGYTF
TGCGCCAGCAGCCCGGGGACAGCCACAGGCTATGGCTACACCTTC
>TRBJ1-3|TRBV9|TRBD1|.
CASSGGTGQLSGNTIYF
TGTGCCAGCAGCGGGGGGACAGGCCAGCTCTCTGGAAACACCATATATTTT
>TRBJ1-2|TRBV6-2/TRBV6-3|.|.
CASSYSTRVYGYTF
TGTGCCAGCAGTTACTCGACCCGGGTCTATGGCTACACCTTC
>TRBJ2-2|TRBV3-1/TRBV3-2|TRBD2|.
CASSQELAGGSDTGELFF
TGTGCCAGCAGCCAAGAGTTAGCGGGCGGGTCAGACACCGGGGAGCTGTTTTTT
>TRBJ1-5|TRBV28|TRBD1|.
CASSKTGSGNQPQHF
TGTGCCAGCAGTAAGACAGGGAGCGGCAATCAGCCCCAGCATTTT
>TRBJ2-5|TRBV19|.|.
CASSTQRRETQYF
TGTGCCAGTAGTACCCAACGCCGGGAGACCCAGTACTTC